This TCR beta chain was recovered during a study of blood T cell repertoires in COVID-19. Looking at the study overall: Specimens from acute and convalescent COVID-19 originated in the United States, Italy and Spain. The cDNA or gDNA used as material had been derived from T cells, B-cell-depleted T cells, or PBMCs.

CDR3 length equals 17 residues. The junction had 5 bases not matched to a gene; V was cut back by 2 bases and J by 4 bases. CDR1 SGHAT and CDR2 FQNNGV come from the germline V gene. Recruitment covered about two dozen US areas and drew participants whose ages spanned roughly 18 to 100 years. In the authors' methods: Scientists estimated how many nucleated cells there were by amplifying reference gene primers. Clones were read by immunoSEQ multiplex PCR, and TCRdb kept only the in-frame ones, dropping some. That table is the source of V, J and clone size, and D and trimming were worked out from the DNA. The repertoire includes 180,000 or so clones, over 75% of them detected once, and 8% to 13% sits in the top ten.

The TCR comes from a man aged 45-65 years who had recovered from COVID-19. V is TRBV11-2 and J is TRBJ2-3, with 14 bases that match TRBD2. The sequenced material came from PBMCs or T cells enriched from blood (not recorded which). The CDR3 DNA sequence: TGTGCCAGCAGCTTAATGACTAGCGGGAGGGTAGCAGATACGCAGTATTTT. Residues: CASSLMTSGRVADTQYF.